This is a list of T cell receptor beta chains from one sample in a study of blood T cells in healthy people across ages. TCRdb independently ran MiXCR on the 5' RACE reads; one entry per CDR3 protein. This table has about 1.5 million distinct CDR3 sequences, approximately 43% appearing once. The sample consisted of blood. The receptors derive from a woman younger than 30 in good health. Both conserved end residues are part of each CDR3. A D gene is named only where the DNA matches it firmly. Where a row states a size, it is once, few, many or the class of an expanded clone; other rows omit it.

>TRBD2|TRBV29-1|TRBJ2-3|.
TGCAGCGCTTGGACTAGCGGGAGACCAGATACGCAGTATTTT
CSAWTSGRPDTQYF
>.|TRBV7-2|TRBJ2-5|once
TGTGCCAGCAGCTTGCGAGGTCGGGCAGGGGCGTCTCGAGAGACCCAGTACTTC
CASSLRGRAGASRETQYF
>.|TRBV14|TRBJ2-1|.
TGTGCCAGCAGCCAAGAAGGGGCAGGGTACGATGAGCAGTTCTTC
CASSQEGAGYDEQFF
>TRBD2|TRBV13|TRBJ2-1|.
TGTGCCAGCAGCTCGACTAGCGGGAGTCAGCATGAGCAGTTCTTC
CASSSTSGSQHEQFF
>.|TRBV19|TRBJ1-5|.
TGTGCCAGTAGTATTAGTCCGGGGGCAGGTCAGCCCCAGCATTTT
CASSISPGAGQPQHF
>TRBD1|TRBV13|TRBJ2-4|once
TGTGCCGGCAGCCAACGGCGACAGGGGTTGGACATTCAGTACTTC
CAGSQRRQGLDIQYF
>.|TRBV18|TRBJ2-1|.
TGTGCCAGCTCGCAAACTGTGACAGGCAATGAGCAGTTCTTC
CASSQTVTGNEQFF
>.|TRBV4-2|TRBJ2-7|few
TGTGCCAGCAGCCAGTTATTATCCGGGAACCCCTACGAGCAGTACTTC
CASSQLLSGNPYEQYF
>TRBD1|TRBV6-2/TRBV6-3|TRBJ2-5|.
TGTGCCAGCAGTCGGGACAGGGGCCAACTAGAGACCCAGTACTTC
CASSRDRGQLETQYF
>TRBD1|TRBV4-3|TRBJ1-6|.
TGCGCCAGCAGCCAAGCTCGGACAGGGCTTGGCTCACCCCTCCACTTT
CASSQARTGLGSPLHF
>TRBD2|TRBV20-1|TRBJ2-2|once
TGCAGTGCTACTAGCGGGGGCGCGAACACCGGGGAGCTGTTTTTT
CSATSGGANTGELFF
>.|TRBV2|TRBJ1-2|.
TGTGCCAGCAGGTCATTACAGGGCTATGGCTACACCTTC
CASRSLQGYGYTF
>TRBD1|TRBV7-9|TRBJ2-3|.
TGTGCCAGCAGCGTACGACAGGGGAGAGATACGCAGTATTTT
CASSVRQGRDTQYF
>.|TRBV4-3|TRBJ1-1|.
TGCGCCAGCAGCCAAGATCGTTCGAGGGCTGAAGCTTTCTTT
CASSQDRSRAEAFF
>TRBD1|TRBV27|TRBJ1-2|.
TGTGCCAGCAGTACCCTTCCGGGACAGCGGGGCGGCTACACCTTC
CASSTLPGQRGGYTF
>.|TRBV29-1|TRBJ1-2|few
TGCAGCGTTGAACAAAGAAGAGGGCCTTATGGCTACACCTTC
CSVEQRRGPYGYTF
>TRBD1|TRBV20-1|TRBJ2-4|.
TGCAGTGCTAGACCACAGGGGATTATAGCCAAAAACATTCAGTACTTC
CSARPQGIIAKNIQYF
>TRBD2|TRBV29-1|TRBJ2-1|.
TGCAGCGCAGCCGGGACTATAATCCATGAGCAGTTCTTC
CSAAGTIIHEQFF
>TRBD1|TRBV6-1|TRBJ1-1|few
TGTGCCAGCATTGAAGGGGGCTTCCCTGAAGCTTTCTTT
CASIEGGFPEAFF
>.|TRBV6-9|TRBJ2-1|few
TGTGCCAGCAGTTCTCTGACAGGGAGGGTCGCTGAGCAGTTCTTC
CASSSLTGRVAEQFF
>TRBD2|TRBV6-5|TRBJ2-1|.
TGTGCCACCGGGACTAGCGGGAGCGGCAATGAGCAGTTCTTC
CATGTSGSGNEQFF
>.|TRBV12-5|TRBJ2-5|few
TGTGCTAGTGGACAGTTACAAGAGACCCAGTACTTC
CASGQLQETQYF
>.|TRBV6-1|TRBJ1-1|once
TGTGCCAGCACCCAGCGAGATCGAGGGTCCGGGGACACTGAAGCTTTCTTT
CASTQRDRGSGDTEAFF
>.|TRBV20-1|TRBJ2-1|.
TGCAGTGCCGCCCCATTGGAGCAGTTCTTC
CSAAPLEQFF
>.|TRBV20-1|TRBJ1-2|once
TGCAGTGCTAGAGTCTCAGGGGCGACATCCAAGAACTATGGCTACACCTTC
CSARVSGATSKNYGYTF
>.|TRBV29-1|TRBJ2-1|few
TGCAGCGTAAAAGGGACACCCGACAATGAGCAGTTCTTC
CSVKGTPDNEQFF
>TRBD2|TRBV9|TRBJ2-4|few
TGTGCCAGCAGCGTCAGCGGGAGAAGTGATGAGCAGTACTTC
CASSVSGRSDEQYF
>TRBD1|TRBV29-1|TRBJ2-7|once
TGCAGCGCTGTAAGAGGGGACAGCTCCTACGAGCAGTACTTC
CSAVRGDSSYEQYF
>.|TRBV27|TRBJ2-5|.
TGTGCCAGCAGTTTCGGGGTCGGGGTGGGCCAGTACTTC
CASSFGVGVGQYF
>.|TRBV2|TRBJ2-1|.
TGTGCCAGCAGAACTCCCGACAGTAGCCCCTACAATGAGCAGTTCTTC
CASRTPDSSPYNEQFF
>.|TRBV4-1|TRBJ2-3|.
TGCGCCAGCAGGGGGTATCCACACCTGCACACAGATACGCAGTATTTT
CASRGYPHLHTDTQYF
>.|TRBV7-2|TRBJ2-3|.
TGTGCCAGCAGCTCTCCTCTTCCGATCACAGATACGCAGTATTTT
CASSSPLPITDTQYF
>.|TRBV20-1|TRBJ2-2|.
TGCAGTGCACACCGATCTAGCGCCTGGAGGGCCGGGGAGCTGTTTTTT
CSAHRSSAWRAGELFF